This TCR beta chain was obtained from a study of cytomegalovirus exposure and HLA in healthy donors. Points on this clone: The antigen remains unidentified.

J was trimmed by 3 bases and V by 6 bases; bases with no gene match: 10. CDR3 length: 15 residues. Germline CDR1 and CDR2: SGHNT and YYREEE (reference sequence). General study findings and limits: TCR beta sequences numbering roughly 18,000 were associated with HLA alleles at 0.05 false discovery rate in a later analysis.

The PCR contained 60 Vbeta and 13 Jbeta primers. The assay was immunoSEQ multiplex PCR, and TCRdb's table has in-frame clones only and misses some. Its listing shows 150,000 to 250,000 clones. Input material: PBMCs. The sequence came from a boy between 10 and 17 years old in good health and CMV-seronegative. The genes are TRBV5-4 and TRBJ1-1; 8 bases map to TRBD1. Here the CDR3 reads CASTLDADRDTEAFF. The CDR3 DNA reads TGTGCCAGCACCCTGGACGCGGACAGGGACACTGAAGCTTTCTTT.